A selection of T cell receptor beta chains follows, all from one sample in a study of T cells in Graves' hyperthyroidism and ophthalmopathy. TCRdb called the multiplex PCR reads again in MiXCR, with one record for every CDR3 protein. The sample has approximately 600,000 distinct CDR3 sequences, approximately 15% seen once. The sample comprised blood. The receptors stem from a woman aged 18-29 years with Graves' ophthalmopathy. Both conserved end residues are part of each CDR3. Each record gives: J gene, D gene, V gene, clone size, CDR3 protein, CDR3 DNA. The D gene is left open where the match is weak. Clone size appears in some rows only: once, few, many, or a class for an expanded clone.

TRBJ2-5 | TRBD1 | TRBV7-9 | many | CASSLGRSGQGARTQYF | TGTGCCAGCAGCTTAGGACGGTCTGGACAGGGGGCGCGGACCCAGTACTTC
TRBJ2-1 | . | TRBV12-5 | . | CASGLGFLGSVSSYNEQFF | TGTGCTAGTGGTTTGGGTTTCTTGGGTAGCGTAAGCTCCTACAATGAGCAGTTCTTC
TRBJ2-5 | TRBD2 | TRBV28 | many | CASSFGRGQETQYF | TGTGCCAGCAGTTTCGGGCGGGGGCAAGAGACCCAGTACTTC
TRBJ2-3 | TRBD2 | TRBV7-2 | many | CASSSSGMADTQYF | TGTGCCAGCAGCTCTAGCGGGATGGCAGATACGCAGTATTTT
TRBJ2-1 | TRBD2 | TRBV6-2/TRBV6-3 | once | CASSYGTSGVDEQFF | TGTGCCAGCAGTTACGGGACTAGCGGTGTCGATGAGCAGTTCTTC
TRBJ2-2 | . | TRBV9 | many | CASSVDPGLGGTGELFF | TGTGCCAGCAGCGTCGACCCAGGACTAGGGGGCACCGGGGAGCTGTTTTTT
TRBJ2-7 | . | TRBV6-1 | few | CASSVGIGALNEQYF | TGTGCCAGCAGTGTAGGGATCGGGGCCCTTAACGAGCAGTACTTC
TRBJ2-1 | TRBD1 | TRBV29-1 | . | CSVVTGDSYNEQFF | TGCAGCGTGGTGACAGGGGACTCCTACAATGAGCAGTTCTTC
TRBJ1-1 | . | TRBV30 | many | CAVFRARPEAFF | TGTGCCGTCTTCAGGGCGCGGCCTGAAGCTTTCTTT
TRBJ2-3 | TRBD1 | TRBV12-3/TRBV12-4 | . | CASSMTGGAGDTQYF | TGTGCCAGCAGTATGACAGGGGGCGCCGGAGATACGCAGTATTTT
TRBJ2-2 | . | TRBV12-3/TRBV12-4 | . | CASRRGQRELAGELFF | TGTGCCAGCCGGCGGGGGCAACGGGAGTTGGCCGGGGAGCTGTTTTTT
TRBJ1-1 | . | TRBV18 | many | CASSHREGSTEAFF | TGTGCCAGCTCACACCGGGAGGGGAGCACTGAAGCTTTCTTT
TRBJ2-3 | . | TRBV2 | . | CASSGTRDTQYF | TGTGCCAGCAGTGGGACCAGAGATACGCAGTATTTT
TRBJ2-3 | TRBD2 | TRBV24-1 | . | CATSHRFPGLAGETAQYF | TGTGCCACCAGCCACCGATTCCCGGGACTAGCGGGAGAGACTGCGCAGTATTTT
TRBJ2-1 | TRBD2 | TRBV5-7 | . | CASSSVTSGSSNEQFF | TGTGCCAGCAGCTCCGTCACTAGCGGGAGTTCGAATGAGCAGTTCTTC
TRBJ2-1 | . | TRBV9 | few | CASTQPPGHYNEQFF | TGTGCCAGCACCCAACCTCCGGGACACTACAATGAGCAGTTCTTC
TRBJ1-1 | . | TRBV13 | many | CASSPPGRNTEAFF | TGTGCCAGCAGCCCCCCTGGTCGGAACACTGAAGCTTTCTTT
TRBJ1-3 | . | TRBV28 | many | CASSLPYSGNTIYF | TGTGCCAGCAGCCTACCCTACTCTGGAAACACCATATATTTT
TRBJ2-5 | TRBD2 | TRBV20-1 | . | CSAKRDGGVAGGETQYF | TGCAGTGCTAAACGGGACGGGGGGGTGGCGGGGGGGGAGACCCAGTACTTC
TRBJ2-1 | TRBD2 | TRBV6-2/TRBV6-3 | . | CASSYGGRRYNEQFF | TGTGCCAGCAGTTATGGCGGGAGACGGTACAATGAGCAGTTCTTC
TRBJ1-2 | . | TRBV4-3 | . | CAGSQGDINGLEGNGYTF | TGCGCCGGCAGCCAAGGGGACATTAATGGTCTTGAGGGGAATGGCTACACCTTC
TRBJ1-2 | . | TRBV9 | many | CASSVGGTNYGYTF | TGTGCCAGCAGCGTAGGGGGGACCAACTATGGCTACACCTTC
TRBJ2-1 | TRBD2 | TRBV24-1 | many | CATSVFGLAGDNEQFF | TGTGCCACCAGTGTGTTTGGACTAGCGGGAGACAATGAGCAGTTCTTC
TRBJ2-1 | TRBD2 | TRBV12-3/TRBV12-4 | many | CASSRDRGTSGEQFF | TGTGCCAGCAGTCGAGACAGGGGGACTAGCGGTGAGCAGTTCTTC
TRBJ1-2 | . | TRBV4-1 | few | CASSQPPDAGRTF | TGCGCCAGCAGCCAACCTCCCGACGCAGGGCGGACCTTC
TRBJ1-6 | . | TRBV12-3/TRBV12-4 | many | CASSFDSPLHF | TGTGCCAGCAGTTTCGACTCACCCCTCCACTTT
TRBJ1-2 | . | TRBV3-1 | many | CASSQDTRGSNYYGYTF | TGTGCCAGCAGCCAAGATACTAGAGGATCTAACTACTATGGCTACACCTTC
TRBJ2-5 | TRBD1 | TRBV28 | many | CASSLRYRTGEETQYF | TGTGCCAGCAGTTTACGGTACCGGACAGGGGAAGAGACCCAGTACTTC
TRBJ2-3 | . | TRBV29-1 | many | CSVGFAEDTQYF | TGCAGCGTTGGGTTCGCCGAAGATACGCAGTATTTT
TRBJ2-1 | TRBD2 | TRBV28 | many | CASSFWGGSGRIAYNEQFF | TGTGCCAGCAGTTTTTGGGGGGGTAGCGGGAGGATAGCCTACAATGAGCAGTTCTTC
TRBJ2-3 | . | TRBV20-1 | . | CSARERTGDTQYF | TGCAGTGCTAGAGAGAGGACTGGAGATACGCAGTATTTT
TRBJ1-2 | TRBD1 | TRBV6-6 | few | CASSYTLTGAYGYTF | TGTGCCAGCAGTTACACCCTGACAGGGGCCTATGGCTACACCTTC
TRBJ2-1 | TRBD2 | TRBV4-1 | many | CASSSRTSATGSRSYNEQFF | TGCGCCAGCAGCTCACGGACTAGCGCAACCGGGTCTCGTTCCTACAATGAGCAGTTCTTC
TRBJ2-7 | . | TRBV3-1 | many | CASSQEPSGSAEQYF | TGTGCCAGCAGCCAAGAGCCTTCGGGGTCCGCCGAGCAGTACTTC
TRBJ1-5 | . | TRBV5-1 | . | CASRRDGSNQPQHF | TGCGCCAGCAGACGGGACGGCAGCAATCAGCCCCAGCATTTT
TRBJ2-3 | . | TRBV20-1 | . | CSASRRSTDTQYF | TGCAGTGCTAGCCGCAGGAGCACAGATACGCAGTATTTT
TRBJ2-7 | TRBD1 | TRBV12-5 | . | CASGLVLVGQGANYEQYF | TGTGCTAGTGGTTTGGTTTTGGTCGGACAGGGGGCAAACTACGAGCAGTACTTC
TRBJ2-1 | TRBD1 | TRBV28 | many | CASAGGYQNPGQGFYNEQFF | TGTGCCAGCGCAGGGGGATACCAGAATCCGGGACAGGGGTTCTACAATGAGCAGTTCTTC
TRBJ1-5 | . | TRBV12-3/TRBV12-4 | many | CASNFWEGLGSFSNQPQHF | TGTGCCAGCAACTTTTGGGAAGGACTTGGGTCCTTTAGCAATCAGCCCCAGCATTTT
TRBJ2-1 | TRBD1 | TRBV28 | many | CASSFHLEDRGISSYNEQFF | TGTGCCAGCAGTTTCCACCTCGAGGACAGGGGGATAAGCTCCTACAATGAGCAGTTCTTC
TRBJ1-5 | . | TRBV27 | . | CASSAYRESYSNQPQHF | TGTGCCAGCAGTGCCTACAGGGAATCCTATAGCAATCAGCCCCAGCATTTT
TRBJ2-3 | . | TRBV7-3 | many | CASSPLAVRGTDTQYF | TGTGCCAGCAGCCCCTTAGCGGTCAGGGGCACAGATACGCAGTATTTT
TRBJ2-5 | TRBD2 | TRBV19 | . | CASSIDDSGRVQYF | TGTGCCAGTAGTATAGATGATAGCGGGAGAGTCCAGTACTTC
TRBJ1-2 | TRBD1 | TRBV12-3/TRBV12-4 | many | CASSFLGVRQGSYGYTF | TGTGCCAGCAGTTTTCTCGGGGTAAGACAGGGGAGCTATGGCTACACCTTC
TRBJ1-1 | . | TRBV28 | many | CASSFGTPRNTEAFF | TGTGCCAGCAGTTTCGGAACCCCTAGGAACACTGAAGCTTTCTTT
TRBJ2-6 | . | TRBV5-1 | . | CASSLGQDASGANVLTF | TGCGCCAGCAGCTTGGGACAGGACGCCTCTGGGGCCAACGTCCTGACTTTC
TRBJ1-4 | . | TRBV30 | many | CASFSTNEKLFF | TGTGCCTCCTTTTCAACTAATGAAAAACTGTTTTTT
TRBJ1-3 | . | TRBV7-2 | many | CASSPHGIRSGNTIYF | TGTGCCAGCAGCCCTCACGGGATACGCTCTGGAAACACCATATATTTT